A selection of T cell receptor beta chains follows, all from one sample in a study of glioma-infiltrating T cells. TCRdb re-called the multiplex PCR reads through MiXCR, storing one row per CDR3 protein. The table has more than 90,000 distinct CDR3 sequences, 35% to 50% seen once; the top ten hold roughly two fifths. The sample comprised glioma tissue, nonneoplastic brain tissue, or PBMCs (not recorded which). These receptor sequences come from a human donor with low-grade glioma or glioblastoma, undergoing nonglioma brain surgery, or in good health (not recorded which). Both conserved end residues are part of each CDR3. Fields, in order: J gene, clone size, D gene, V gene, CDR3 protein, CDR3 DNA. The D gene is left open where the match is weak. Rows give clone size only sometimes, using once, few, many, or a class for an expanded clone.

TRBJ2-1	.	TRBD2	TRBV20-1	CSAPSGRALYNEQFF	TGCAGTGCCCCTAGCGGGAGGGCCCTCTACAATGAGCAGTTCTTC
TRBJ2-5	many	.	TRBV11-1	CASSSRMETQYF	TGTGCCAGCAGCTCCCGTATGGAGACCCAGTACTTC
TRBJ2-7	many	.	TRBV14	CASSLYSSYEQYF	TGTGCCAGCAGCCTGTACAGCTCCTACGAGCAGTACTTC
TRBJ2-1	many	.	TRBV19	CASSISEGRLYNEQFF	TGTGCCAGTAGTATTTCGGAGGGGCGTTTGTACAATGAGCAGTTCTTC
TRBJ2-3	many	TRBD2	TRBV20-1	CSASLTSGGDPDTQYF	TGCAGTGCTAGCCTGACTAGCGGGGGCGATCCAGATACGCAGTATTTT
TRBJ1-2	many	.	TRBV7-2	CASSLAFSQDEGYTF	TGTGCCAGCAGCTTAGCGTTTTCACAGGACGAGGGCTACACCTTC
TRBJ2-7	once	TRBD1	TRBV19	CASSLGAGGQYF	TGTGCCAGTAGTCTCGGCGCAGGGGGGCAGTACTTC
TRBJ1-1	many	TRBD1	TRBV20-1	CSAITGVDTEAFF	TGCAGTGCGATAACAGGGGTGGACACTGAAGCTTTCTTT
TRBJ2-2	many	TRBD2	TRBV2	CASSLTSGRAGGELFF	TGTGCCAGCAGCCTCACTAGCGGGAGGGCCGGCGGGGAGCTGTTTTTT
TRBJ1-5	many	.	TRBV7-2	CASSFQGGQPQHF	TGTGCCAGCAGCTTTCAGGGCGGTCAGCCCCAGCATTTT
TRBJ2-3	many	.	TRBV5-1	CASSLTAVSTDTQYF	TGCGCCAGCAGCTTGACGGCAGTTAGCACAGATACGCAGTATTTT
TRBJ2-3	large	.	TRBV28	CASSLGGADTQYF	TGTGCCAGCAGTTTAGGGGGTGCAGATACGCAGTATTTT
TRBJ1-2	many	TRBD1	TRBV7-9	CASSRTGDYGYTF	TGTGCCAGCAGCCGCACAGGGGACTATGGCTACACCTTC
TRBJ1-1	many	.	TRBV28	CASSMIQGDEAFF	TGTGCCAGCAGTATGATACAGGGTGATGAAGCTTTCTTT
TRBJ1-6	many	.	TRBV6-1	CASTDSSYNSPLHF	TGTGCCAGCACAGACAGCTCCTATAATTCACCCCTCCACTTT
TRBJ1-1	.	TRBD1	TRBV20-1	CCYIETGSTEAFF	TGCTGTTATATAGAGACAGGGAGTACTGAAGCTTTCTTT
TRBJ1-1	.	.	TRBV11-2	CASSLFGGQNTEALF	TGTGCCAGCAGCTTATTCGGAGGACAGAACACTGAAGCTCTCTTT
TRBJ1-2	many	.	TRBV4-1	CASSQTGDARYGYTF	TGCGCCAGCAGCCAAACGGGGGATGCCCGATATGGCTACACCTTC
TRBJ2-3	many	TRBD1	TRBV19	CASSISPPRDRKFTQYF	TGTGCCAGTAGTATATCCCCCCCCCGGGACAGAAAATTTACGCAGTATTTT
TRBJ2-7	many	.	TRBV2	CASRTLRYGGEQYF	TGTGCCAGCAGAACCCTGAGATATGGCGGGGAGCAGTACTTC
TRBJ2-7	once	.	TRBV6-1	CASSKSLYNEQYF	TGTGCCAGCAGTAAATCCCTATACAACGAGCAGTACTTC
TRBJ2-3	many	.	TRBV20-1	CSARPSMGTDTQYF	TGCAGTGCTAGACCCTCAATGGGCACAGATACGCAGTATTTT
TRBJ2-1	.	TRBD2	TRBV9	CASSPSGTSLDEQFF	TGTGCCAGCAGCCCCTCCGGGACTAGCTTGGATGAGCAGTTCTTC
TRBJ2-2	many	.	TRBV19	CASTPRGTTGELFF	TGTGCCAGTACCCCCCGGGGAACCACCGGGGAGCTGTTTTTT
TRBJ2-3	many	.	TRBV7-9	CASSRRQTDTQYF	TGTGCCAGCAGCAGAAGACAAACAGATACGCAGTATTTT
TRBJ2-7	.	TRBD1	TRBV6-6	CASGQGSTYEQYF	TGTGCCAGCGGACAGGGGAGTACCTACGAGCAGTACTTC
TRBJ2-5	many	.	TRBV5-4	CASSLYVQETQYF	TGTGCCAGCAGCTTGTACGTGCAAGAGACCCAGTACTTC
TRBJ2-7	many	.	TRBV5-1	CASSLVAAAYEQYF	TGCGCCAGCAGCTTGGTAGCGGCCGCCTACGAGCAGTACTTC
TRBJ2-7	.	TRBD1	TRBV19	CASSMGGGTGYEQNF	TGTGCCAGTAGTATGGGAGGAGGGACAGGCTACGAGCAGAACTTC
TRBJ2-2	.	.	TRBV5-1	CASSLDQNNGELFF	TGCGCCAGCAGCTTGGACCAGAACAACGGGGAGCTGTTTTTT
TRBJ1-5	.	.	TRBV20-1	CSARPSGPNPPQHF	TGCAGTGCTAGACCATCCGGACCCAATCCGCCCCAGCATTTT
TRBJ1-1	many	.	TRBV5-4	CASSLGGLRGETEAFF	TGTGCCAGCAGCTTGGGGGGACTTAGAGGTGAGACTGAAGCTTTCTTT
TRBJ2-7	.	TRBD2	TRBV20-1	CSARDRPGPAGGRGHEQYF	TGCAGTGCTAGAGATCGCCCGGGGCCAGCGGGGGGTAGGGGACACGAGCAGTACTTC
TRBJ2-6	.	.	TRBV6-1	CASSAPTGPGANVLNF	TGTGCCAGCAGTGCCCCCACGGGTCCCGGGGCCAACGTCCTGAATTTC
TRBJ1-1	many	.	TRBV6-2/TRBV6-3	CASSLSPYTEAFF	TGTGCCAGCAGTTTGTCGCCCTACACTGAAGCTTTCTTT
TRBJ1-1	.	.	TRBV6-2/TRBV6-3	CASTRKGNTEASF	TGTGCCAGCACAAGAAAGGGGAACACTGAAGCTTCCTTT
TRBJ2-7	many	.	TRBV2	CASSEGVIFGGYEQYF	TGTGCCAGCAGTGAAGGGGTCATCTTCGGTGGCTACGAGCAGTACTTC
TRBJ2-3	many	TRBD2	TRBV4-3	CASSPTEPGLAGGDTQYF	TGCGCCAGCAGCCCCACAGAGCCGGGACTAGCGGGAGGAGATACGCAGTATTTT
TRBJ2-1	many	.	TRBV5-1	CASSEITGSYNEQFF	TGCGCCAGCAGCGAGATAACAGGTTCCTACAATGAGCAGTTCTTC
TRBJ2-3	.	TRBD1	TRBV6-2/TRBV6-3	CASKTGGADTQYF	TGTGCCAGCAAGACAGGGGGTGCAGATACGCAGTATTTT
TRBJ1-2	.	TRBD1	TRBV27	CASTTFRDREPGYTF	TGTGCCAGCACCACTTTTCGGGACAGGGAACCTGGCTACACCTTC
TRBJ1-2	many	.	TRBV6-2/TRBV6-3	CASGNSGYGYTF	TGTGCCAGCGGGAACTCGGGCTATGGCTACACCTTC
TRBJ2-7	many	TRBD2	TRBV7-9	CASSLFGLAGGASYEQYF	TGTGCCAGCAGCTTATTTGGACTAGCGGGCGGAGCCTCCTACGAGCAGTACTTC
TRBJ2-3	many	TRBD1	TRBV20-1	CSARRDRKNTQYF	TGCAGCGCGCGAAGGGACAGGAAAAATACGCAGTATTTT
TRBJ2-1	many	.	TRBV20-1	CSARTRQSSYNEQFF	TGCAGTGCTAGAACCAGGCAGAGCTCCTACAATGAGCAGTTCTTC
TRBJ2-3	.	.	TRBV7-9	CASSLDTDSQYF	TGCGCCAGCAGCCTCGACACAGATTCGCAGTATTTT
TRBJ1-5	many	TRBD1	TRBV19	CASAATGMSNQPQHF	TGTGCCAGTGCGGCGACAGGGATGAGCAATCAGCCCCAGCATTTT
TRBJ1-1	many	.	TRBV19	CASIRGSFDTEAFF	TGTGCCAGCATCAGGGGATCTTTCGACACTGAAGCTTTCTTT
TRBJ2-7	many	TRBD2	TRBV7-2	CASSSPTSGSNEQYF	TGTGCCAGCAGCTCTCCGACTAGCGGGAGTAATGAGCAGTACTTC
TRBJ1-2	many	TRBD1	TRBV28	CASSLSFNRGPLGYGYTF	TGTGCCAGCAGTTTATCATTTAACAGGGGACCTCTCGGCTATGGCTACACCTTC
TRBJ2-3	many	TRBD1	TRBV7-9	CASSGTESTDTQYF	TGTGCCAGCAGCGGGACAGAGAGCACAGATACGCAGTATTTT